A selection of T cell receptor beta chains follows, all from one sample in a study of blood T cell repertoires in COVID-19. Method: immunoSEQ multiplex PCR; TCRdb's copy keeps in-frame clones and lacks some. This sample has some 150,000 clones, with around four fifths found just once. Material: PBMCs or T cells enriched from blood (not recorded which). The receptors stem from a woman aged 45-59 years who had recovered from COVID-19. The CDR3 runs from the conserved cysteine through the conserved F or W. Each record gives: CDR3 protein, CDR3 DNA, clone size, J gene, V gene, D gene. The D gene is left open where the match is weak. Size values are once, few and many counts, or a class for expanded clones, and some rows have none.

CASSLRYNSPLHF	TGTGCCAGCAGCTTACGGTATAATTCACCCCTCCACTTT	.	TRBJ1-6	TRBV5-5	.
CASSQERNSGNYGYTF	TGTGCCAGCAGCCAAGAACGGAACAGCGGAAACTATGGCTACACCTTC	.	TRBJ1-2	TRBV3-1/TRBV3-2	.
CASSSNQGASGYTF	TGTGCCAGCAGCTCCAACCAGGGGGCTTCTGGCTACACCTTC	.	TRBJ1-2	TRBV5-4	TRBD1
CATSEAGGYTGELFF	TGTGCCACCAGCGAGGCAGGGGGGTACACCGGGGAGCTGTTTTTT	once	TRBJ2-2	TRBV24-1	.
CASSPALSGESEQFF	TGCGCCAGCAGCCCGGCTTTATCGGGGGAAAGTGAGCAGTTCTTC	.	TRBJ2-1	TRBV5-1	.
CASSEQGSARYGYTF	TGTGCCAGCAGTGAACAGGGATCGGCTCGCTATGGCTACACCTTC	few	TRBJ1-2	TRBV6-4	.
CSASSLGRESTDTQYF	TGCAGTGCTAGTTCCCTGGGGAGGGAAAGCACAGATACGCAGTATTTT	once	TRBJ2-3	TRBV20-1	TRBD2
CASSLGTAGGPDTQYF	TGTGCCAGCAGCCTAGGGACGGCGGGGGGGCCAGATACGCAGTATTTT	.	TRBJ2-3	TRBV7-8	TRBD2
CASSPGGFDHGYTF	TGTGCCAGCTCACCAGGCGGCTTCGACCATGGCTACACCTTC	.	TRBJ1-2	TRBV18	.
CASSLPGGNTIYF	TGTGCCAGCAGTTTACCGGGAGGCAACACCATATATTTT	.	TRBJ1-3	TRBV28	.
CASSLDSGGRGDTQYF	TGCGCCAGCAGCTTGGATTCTGGGGGCCGGGGAGATACGCAGTATTTT	.	TRBJ2-3	TRBV5-1	.
CARLDEAFF	TGTGCCAGGCTAGATGAAGCTTTCTTT	once	TRBJ1-1	TRBV21-1	.
CASSSRQDSNQPQHF	TGCGCCAGTAGTTCCAGACAGGATAGCAATCAGCCCCAGCATTTT	.	TRBJ1-5	TRBV19	.
CASSTRQGGVGPEAFF	TGTGCCAGCAGTACCCGACAGGGCGGGGTGGGGCCTGAAGCTTTCTTT	.	TRBJ1-1	TRBV27	TRBD1
CASSVAGANVLTF	TGTGCCAGCAGCGTTGCGGGGGCCAACGTCCTGACTTTC	once	TRBJ2-6	TRBV9	.
CASEGTGTGNTEAFF	TGTGCCAGTGAGGGGACAGGGACGGGGAACACTGAAGCTTTCTTT	.	TRBJ1-1	TRBV19	TRBD1
CAWSPGVGYTF	TGTGCCTGGAGCCCCGGGGTCGGCTACACCTTC	.	TRBJ1-2	TRBV30	.
CASSLAAPSEKLFF	TGTGCCAGCAGCTTAGCCGCGCCTAGTGAAAAACTGTTTTTT	once	TRBJ1-4	TRBV11-2	.
CASRGQGALNGSPLHF	TGTGCCAGTAGGGGCCAGGGGGCTTTAAATGGTTCACCCCTCCACTTT	.	TRBJ1-6	TRBV19	TRBD1
CASSRAIEGNTIYF	TGCGCCAGCAGCCGGGCAATCGAAGGAAACACCATATATTTT	once	TRBJ1-3	TRBV4-3	.
CASSPGTGLEKLFF	TGTGCCAGCAGCCCCGGGACAGGCTTAGAAAAACTGTTTTTT	.	TRBJ1-4	TRBV7-9	TRBD1
CASSPYGAMITEAFF	TGTGCCAGCAGCCCTTATGGGGCGATGATCACTGAAGCTTTCTTT	.	TRBJ1-1	TRBV3-1/TRBV3-2	.
CASSPGQGPIQQPQHF	TGCGCCAGCAGCCCGGGACAGGGACCAATACAACAGCCCCAGCATTTT	.	TRBJ1-5	TRBV4-1	TRBD1
CASSSQDGYTF	TGCGCCAGCAGCTCCCAGGATGGCTACACCTTC	few	TRBJ1-2	TRBV5-1	.
CASSPPGLGETQYF	TGTGCCAGCAGCCCCCCGGGACTTGGGGAGACCCAGTACTTC	.	TRBJ2-5	TRBV9	.
CASSPTGDEQFF	TGTGCCAGCTCACCAACGGGGGATGAGCAGTTCTTC	once	TRBJ2-1	TRBV18	.
CASSFGQNYGYTF	TGCGCCAGCAGCTTTGGTCAGAACTATGGCTACACCTTC	.	TRBJ1-2	TRBV5-1	.
CASSLAGGPLGELFF	TGTGCCAGCAGCTTAGCGGGGGGGCCTCTCGGGGAGCTGTTTTTT	.	TRBJ2-2	TRBV5-6	TRBD2
CASSLGGPYYGYTF	TGTGCCAGCAGCTTAGGAGGGCCTTACTATGGCTACACCTTC	few	TRBJ1-2	TRBV7-2	.
CASSLEDRANGYTF	TGTGCCAGCAGCTTGGAGGACAGGGCTAATGGCTACACCTTC	.	TRBJ1-2	TRBV7-9	TRBD1
CASSSQGQPQHF	TGTGCCAGCAGCTCGCAGGGTCAGCCCCAGCATTTT	.	TRBJ1-5	TRBV7-9	.
CASSYFRGNQPQHF	TGTGCCAGCAGTTATTTCAGGGGGAACCAGCCCCAGCATTTT	.	TRBJ1-5	TRBV6-2/TRBV6-3	TRBD1
CASSLRAGGAETQYF	TGTGCCAGCAGTTTGAGGGCTGGCGGGGCAGAGACCCAGTACTTC	.	TRBJ2-5	TRBV28	.
CATRTSLMTLHF	TGTGCCACCCGGACTTCCCTAATGACCCTCCACTTT	few	TRBJ1-6	TRBV28	.
CAYRTGGTGSPLHF	TGTGCCTACCGCACTGGGGGGACGGGTTCACCCCTCCACTTT	few	TRBJ1-6	TRBV28	.
CASSFGQGGGYTF	TGCGCCAGCAGCTTCGGGCAGGGCGGTGGCTACACCTTC	.	TRBJ1-2	TRBV5-1	.
CASGGRGGSYGYTF	TGTGCCAGCGGAGGCCGCGGCGGATCATATGGCTACACCTTC	.	TRBJ1-2	TRBV11-2	.
CASSAGLRYGYTF	TGTGCCAGCAGCGCAGGTTTGCGCTATGGCTACACCTTC	.	TRBJ1-2	TRBV14	.
CASSPGGNQYSFREKLFF	TGTGCCAGCTCACCGGGGGGGAATCAATACTCTTTTCGAGAAAAACTGTTTTTT	.	TRBJ1-4	TRBV18	.
CASSVQGSFKGYTF	TGTGCCAGCAGCGTTCAGGGATCTTTTAAAGGCTACACCTTC	.	TRBJ1-2	TRBV9	.
CASSEHRQAGRGDTEAFF	TGCGCCAGCAGTGAACACAGGCAGGCCGGGAGGGGGGACACTGAAGCTTTCTTT	.	TRBJ1-1	TRBV10-1	.
CASSQDPGGDYGYTF	TGTGCCAGCAGCCAAGATCCAGGGGGCGACTATGGCTACACCTTC	.	TRBJ1-2	TRBV4-2	TRBD1
CASSFGSWAEAFF	TGTGCCAGCAGTTTTGGGAGTTGGGCTGAAGCTTTCTTT	.	TRBJ1-1	TRBV27	.
CATSGQANQETQYF	TGTGCCACCAGCGGACAGGCGAACCAAGAGACCCAGTACTTC	.	TRBJ2-5	TRBV15	TRBD1
CASSQDRLAADTQYF	TGTGCCAGCAGCCAAGATCGACTAGCGGCAGATACGCAGTATTTT	.	TRBJ2-3	TRBV3-1/TRBV3-2	TRBD2
CASSPRGRSPLHF	TGTGCCAGCAGCCCCCGGGGTAGGTCACCCCTCCACTTT	.	TRBJ1-6	TRBV3-1/TRBV3-2	.
CASSEAVGQGGEKLFF	TGTGCCAGCAGTGAAGCAGTAGGACAGGGCGGTGAAAAACTGTTTTTT	few	TRBJ1-4	TRBV6-1	TRBD1
CASSSSGANVLTF	TGTGCCAGCAGTTCGTCTGGGGCCAACGTCCTGACTTTC	once	TRBJ2-6	TRBV27	.
CASSDRDRASYGYTF	TGTGCCAGCAGCGACCGGGACAGGGCTTCTTATGGCTACACCTTC	.	TRBJ1-2	TRBV7-9	TRBD1